A single sample is the source of the 11 T cell receptor beta chains below, sequenced in a study of cytomegalovirus exposure and HLA in healthy donors (dated 2017 in TCRdb). The protocol used for the library was the immunoSEQ multiplex PCR assay. Imported from immuneACCESS, the table was reduced by TCRdb to in-frame sequences with V and J called. These copies leave out some clones; in studies compared against another copy, an unresolved V gene accounts for under half, and the cause of the remainder is not known. The sample contains about 330,000 clones, 75% to 90% of them found a single time. Approximately 1.2% of the sample is taken by the ten largest. Sequenced: PBMCs. The receptors were gathered from a woman younger than 45 in good health and CMV-seropositive.

V gene TRBV20-1 combines with J gene TRBJ1-2; 9 bases are a match to TRBD1. Germline trimming cut 0 bases from V and 12 bases from J; bases unmatched to any gene: 2. Germline loops: CDR1 DFQATT, CDR2 SNEGSKA (reference sequence). The CDR3 has 11 amino acids. The CDR3 protein is CSARDRDRDTF. As DNA, the CDR3 is TGCAGTGCTAGAGATAGGGACAGGGACACCTTC.

V usage is TRBV6-1 and J usage is TRBJ1-2; 7 bases are shared with TRBD1. Looked up from germline, CDR1 is MNHNS and CDR2 is SASEGT. There are 15 residues in the CDR3. With V trimmed by 3 bases and J by 3 bases, 7 bases remained unmatched. Here the CDR3 DNA reads TGTGCCAGCAGTGATCCTCGGGACAGACACTATGGCTACACCTTC. It translates to CASSDPRDRHYGYTF.

The chain couples TRBV5-1 to TRBJ2-3; perhaps TRBD1 as D (5 bases). Germline V lookup: CDR1 SGHRS, CDR2 YFSETQ. The CDR3 contains 15 residues. Trimming shortened V by 5 bases and J by 0 bases, and 13 bases separated the two germline ends. CDR3 in amino acids: CASSKLQGSTDTQYF. In nucleotides, the CDR3 is TGCGCCAGCAGTAAACTCCAGGGAAGCACAGATACGCAGTATTTT.

The gene calls are TRBV6-5 and TRBJ2-7; 9 bases match TRBD1. This CDR3 has 15 amino acids. Germline lookup yields CDR1 MNHEY and CDR2 SVGAGI. Trimming removed 7 bases from V and 1 base from J; junction bases left unmatched: 8. The CDR3 reads CASILSGTGSYEQYF. The CDR3 bases are TGTGCCAGCATCCTCTCCGGGACAGGGTCCTACGAGCAGTACTTC.

The V gene is TRBV2, the J gene TRBJ1-2; weak D call: TRBD1 (5 bases). The CDR3 has 14 residues. CDR1 and CDR2 (germline): SNHLY, FYNNEI. V was trimmed by 6 bases and J by 1 base, leaving 12 bases between them. This chain's CDR3 is CASSGDRSNYGYTF. CDR3 DNA: TGTGCCAGCAGCGGTGACAGAAGTAACTATGGCTACACCTTC.

The chain recombines TRBV5-4 with TRBJ2-7; 8 bases align to TRBD1. J was trimmed by 7 bases and V by 1 base; bases with no gene match: 7. Germline CDR1 SGHNT, CDR2 YYREEE (reference sequence). There are 14 residues in the CDR3. The CDR3 region has the DNA TGTGCCAGCAGCTTGAGGCAGGGGGCGGGGGAGCAGTACTTC. Protein product: CASSLRQGAGEQYF.

V and J are TRBV5-6 and TRBJ1-4; TRBD1 agrees at 11 bases. V dropped 2 bases and J dropped 8; count of bases not matched to a gene: 8. The CDR3 contains 16 residues. CDR1 and CDR2 (germline): SGHDT, YYEEEE. CDR3 loop: CASSLHAGQGGEKLFF. The CDR3 coding sequence is TGTGCCAGCAGCTTACATGCGGGACAGGGGGGAGAAAAACTGTTTTTT.

CDR3 sequence (DNA): TGTGCCATCAGTGAGTTACAGGTTAATGGCTACACCTTC. Encoded protein: CAISELQVNGYTF. This chain joins TRBV10-3 and TRBJ1-2; maybe TRBD1 (5 bases). There are 13 residues in the CDR3. V was pared by 1 base and J by 6 bases, with 9 bases between. Germline lookup yields CDR1 ENHRY and CDR2 SYGVKD.

The CDR3 here is CAWSHGGLSGYTF. CDR3 nucleotide sequence: TGTGCCTGGAGTCACGGAGGGTTGAGCGGCTACACCTTC. The J gene is TRBJ1-2, the V gene TRBV30, with D uncertain. V was cut by 2 bases and J by 8 bases, with 15 bases left in between. Germline V CDR1 and CDR2: GTSNPN, SVGIG (reference sequence). The CDR3 extends over 13 amino acids.

The gene calls are TRBV27 and TRBJ2-1; D gene ambiguous. The CDR3 spans 10 residues. V dropped 8 bases and J dropped 5 bases, with 4 bases sitting between them. Germline CDR1 is MNHEY and CDR2 is SMNVEV (reference sequence). CDR3 amino acids: CASGHNEQFF. CDR3 in DNA: TGTGCCAGCGGCCACAATGAGCAGTTCTTC.

The chain combines TRBV11-2 with TRBJ2-1; D is unclear. V was cut by 7 bases and J by 0 bases, with 13 bases left in between. There are 15 residues in the CDR3. CDR1 and CDR2 (germline): SGHAT, FQNNGV. The CDR3 is CASIRYRSSYNEQFF. The CDR3, as DNA: TGTGCCAGCATCCGATACCGGAGCTCCTACAATGAGCAGTTCTTC.